This paragraph covers one TCR beta chain sequence. Use of 60 Vbeta and 13 Jbeta primers characterized the PCR. This table comes from immunoSEQ multiplex PCR, and its TCRdb copy is limited to in-frame clones, with some not included. Of approximately 160,000 clones listed, 80% to 85% are singletons. These data come from a study of cytomegalovirus exposure and HLA in healthy donors. Material: PBMCs. The source of this sequence is a human donor in good health.

The CDR3: CASSQETGTHYEQYF. Here the CDR3 DNA reads TGCGCCAGCAGCCAAGAAACCGGGACTCACTACGAGCAGTACTTC. The chain recombines TRBV4-1 with TRBJ2-7, with D possibly TRBD2 on 6 matching bases. This CDR3 has 15 amino acids. The germline CDR1 and CDR2 sequences are MGHRA and YSYEKL. Deletions cut 0 bases from V and 3 bases from J, with 12 bases between.